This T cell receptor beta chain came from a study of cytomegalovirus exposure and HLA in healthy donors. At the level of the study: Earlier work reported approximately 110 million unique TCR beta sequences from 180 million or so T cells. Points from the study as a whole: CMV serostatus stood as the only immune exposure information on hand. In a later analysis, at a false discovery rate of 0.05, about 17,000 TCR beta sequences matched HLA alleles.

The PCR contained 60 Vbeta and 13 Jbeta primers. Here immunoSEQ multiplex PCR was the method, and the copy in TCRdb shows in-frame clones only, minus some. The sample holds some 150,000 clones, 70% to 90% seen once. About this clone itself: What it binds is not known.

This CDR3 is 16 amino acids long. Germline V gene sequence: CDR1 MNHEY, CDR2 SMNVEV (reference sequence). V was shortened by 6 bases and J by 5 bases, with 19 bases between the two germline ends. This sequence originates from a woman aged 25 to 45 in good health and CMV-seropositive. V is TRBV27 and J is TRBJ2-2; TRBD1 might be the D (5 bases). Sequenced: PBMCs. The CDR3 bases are TGTGCCAGCAGACACGCGGCAGGGCTCGGAACCGGGGAGCTGTTTTTT. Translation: CASRHAAGLGTGELFF.